Shown below are 18 T cell receptor beta chains from a single sample sequenced in a study of technical replicates of blood from several donors. Measured with immunoSEQ multiplex PCR; TCRdb has only the in-frame clones, and not every one. This table holds about 80,000 clones, more than 85% found once. The sample consisted of T cells isolated from PBMCs. Receptor source: a human donor in good health.

The chain carries TRBV29-1 and TRBJ2-4, with D possibly TRBD2 on 6 matching bases. Germline CDR1 SQVTM, CDR2 ANQGSEA. The CDR3 runs to 14 residues. Trimming took 4 bases from V and 1 from J, leaving 11 bases between them. The CDR3 region is CSVVSGFAKNIQYF. The CDR3 DNA follows: TGCAGCGTTGTAAGCGGGTTTGCCAAAAACATTCAGTACTTC.

This CDR3 reads CAINPAAAGVGEQFF. The CDR3 nucleotides are TGTGCCATCAACCCCGCGGCAGCGGGAGTAGGGGAGCAGTTCTTC. The rearrangement joins TRBV10-3 to TRBJ2-1; 8 nucleotides align to TRBD2. CDR1 ENHRY and CDR2 SYGVKD come from the germline V gene. This CDR3 is built from 15 residues. J lost 10 bases, V lost 7 bases, and 15 bases had no gene match.

DNA for the CDR3: TGTGCCAGCAGTTTATCAAAGGGACTAGCGGGGAGCTCCTACGAGCAGTACTTC. As protein: CASSLSKGLAGSSYEQYF. The rearrangement uses TRBV27 and TRBJ2-7; TRBD2 matches at 13 bases. Trimming at V came to 0 bases and at J to 0 bases, leaving 5 bases not matched to a gene. The CDR3 spans 18 residues. Germline-derived CDR1 and CDR2 are MNHEY and SMNVEV (reference sequence).

V is TRBV6-5 and J is TRBJ2-7; 7 bases align to TRBD1. J was trimmed by 7 bases and V by 0 bases; bases with no gene match: 9. The CDR3 contains 15 residues. CDR1 and CDR2 from the germline V gene are MNHEY and SVGAGI. The CDR3 here is CASSYSGQNPGEQYF. The CDR3 coding sequence is TGTGCCAGCAGTTACTCGGGACAGAACCCTGGGGAGCAGTACTTC.

The chain recombines TRBV5-1 with TRBJ2-7, with 8 bases lining up with TRBD2. This CDR3 has 18 residues. From germline, CDR1 is SGHRS and CDR2 YFSETQ. Trimming removed 4 bases from V and 5 bases from J; junction bases left unmatched: 20. CDR3 protein: CASSPERERELILDEQYF. The CDR3 DNA is TGCGCCAGCAGCCCTGAGAGGGAGCGGGAGCTTATTCTTGACGAGCAGTACTTC.

The chain is built from TRBV6-5 and TRBJ2-2, with D maybe TRBD1 (6 bases). This CDR3 is built from 14 residues. V was clipped by 4 bases and J by 4 bases, with 10 bases between them. Germline V gene lookup returns CDR1 MNHEY and CDR2 SVGAGI. CDR3 sequence reads: CASSWGHLTGELFF. The CDR3 DNA follows: TGTGCCAGCAGTTGGGGACATCTCACCGGGGAGCTGTTTTTT.

The V gene is TRBV13, the J gene TRBJ2-7, with 7 nucleotides matching TRBD1. J lost 5 bases, V lost 2 bases, and 9 bases had no gene match. The CDR3 length is 15 residues. Germline CDR1 and CDR2: PRHDT and FYEKMQ (reference sequence). CDR3 sequence reads: CASSLRGGWGHEQYF. The CDR3, as DNA: TGTGCCAGCAGCTTAAGAGGGGGCTGGGGCCACGAGCAGTACTTC. Full variable domain (missing parts from reference TRBV13 and TRBJ2-7): AAGVIQSPRHLIKEKRETATLKCYPIPRHDTVYWYQQGPGQDPQFLISFYEKMQSDKGSIPDRFSAQQFSDYHSELNMSSLELGDSALYFCASSLRGGWGHEQYFGPGTRLTVT.

This chain links TRBV2 with TRBJ2-1; 9 positions match TRBD1. The V gene's germline CDR1 is SNHLY and CDR2 FYNNEI. V gave up 7 bases and J gave up 12 bases; unmatched junction bases: 10. The CDR3 consists of 13 residues. CDR3 coding DNA: TGTGCCAGCATGGGACAGGGAAGGGGTAGGCAGTTCTTC. The encoded protein is CASMGQGRGRQFF.

V gene TRBV4-2 combines with J gene TRBJ2-7; unclear D gene. Germline CDR1 reads LGHNA; CDR2 reads YNFKEQ. The CDR3 extends over 15 amino acids. V lost 4 bases and J lost 2, with 15 bases in between. DNA for the CDR3: TGTGCCAGCAGCCCTGAACCTAGTAGTCCCTACGAGCAGTACTTC. Its protein product is CASSPEPSSPYEQYF.

This chain links TRBV2 with TRBJ2-5; 14 nucleotides line up with TRBD2. The CDR3 has 17 amino acids. With 7 bases clipped from V and 5 bases from J, the junction kept 12 bases outside the gene matches. Germline values: CDR1 SNHLY, CDR2 FYNNEI. CDR3 DNA: TGTGCCAGCACAAGAATAGGGACTAGCGGGAGTTGGGAGACCCAGTACTTC. Protein: CASTRIGTSGSWETQYF.

This chain joins TRBV18 and TRBJ2-2; perhaps TRBD1 as D (6 bases). This CDR3 is built from 14 residues. V lost 3 bases, J lost 6 bases, and 11 bases lay in between. CDR1 and CDR2 (germline): KGHSH, LQKENI. The CDR3 loop is CASSPLQGSGELFF. The CDR3 bases are TGTGCCAGCTCACCCCTACAGGGTTCCGGGGAGCTGTTTTTT.

The chain is built from TRBV7-2 and TRBJ2-2; a weak D match, TRBD1 (6 bases). This CDR3 spans 18 amino acids. Germline V gene lookup returns CDR1 SGHTA and CDR2 FQGNSA. V dropped 5 bases and J dropped 3 bases, with 22 bases sitting between them. The CDR3 region has the DNA TGTGCCAGCAGCCCCATACCTTTCAGGGGCCTTTACACCGGGGAGCTGTTTTTT. Its translation: CASSPIPFRGLYTGELFF.

J is TRBJ1-4 and V is TRBV15, with 7 bases lining up with TRBD1. This CDR3 has 16 residues. The V gene's germline CDR1 is LNHNV and CDR2 YYDKDF (reference sequence). Trimming cost V 1 base and J 0 bases; bases outside gene matches: 2. In nucleotides, the CDR3 is TGTGCCACCAGCAGAGGGACAGGCTCAACTAATGAAAAACTGTTTTTT. As protein: CATSRGTGSTNEKLFF.

The V gene is TRBV9, the J gene TRBJ1-2; D is undetermined. This CDR3 is 15 amino acids long. Looked up from germline, CDR1 is SGDLS and CDR2 is YYNGEE. Trimming pared 4 bases from V and 1 base from J, leaving 14 bases between. The CDR3 DNA sequence: TGTGCCAGCAGCCCCTTCTCCGGGATTAACTATGGCTACACCTTC. This translates into CASSPFSGINYGYTF. The complete variable domain, with remaining parts taken from reference TRBV9 and TRBJ1-2, reads DSGVTQTPKHLITATGQRVTLRCSPRSGDLSVYWYQQSLDQGLQFLIQYYNGEERAKGNILERFSAQQFPDLHSELNLSSLELGDSALYFCASSPFSGINYGYTFGSGTRLTVV.

V is TRBV27 and J is TRBJ2-2, with 8 bases fitting TRBD2. Germline values: CDR1 MNHEY, CDR2 SMNVEV (reference sequence). V lost 6 bases and J lost 1; bases outside the gene matches: 4. The CDR3 sequence is 15 residues long. Here the CDR3 DNA reads TGTGCCAGCAGAGTAGCGGGACTGAACACCGGGGAGCTGTTTTTT. Encoded protein: CASRVAGLNTGELFF.

The V and J genes are TRBV5-1 and TRBJ2-2; no definite D call. The CDR3 is 15 residues long. Germline V lookup: CDR1 SGHRS, CDR2 YFSETQ. V was cut by 1 base and J by 4 bases, with 11 bases left in between. Written as DNA, the CDR3 is TGCGCCAGCAGCTTGTATGGTAGTGGCACCGGGGAGCTGTTTTTT. Its translation is CASSLYGSGTGELFF.

The chain is built from TRBV4-2 and TRBJ2-1; TRBD2 aligns across 9 bases. V was pared by 1 base and J by 7 bases, with 8 bases of the junction left unmatched. The CDR3 contains 16 residues. Germline CDR1 is LGHNA and CDR2 is YNFKEQ. CDR3 sequence (DNA): TGTGCCAGCAGCCAAGGGGGCGGGAGGGCCGGTAATGAGCAGTTCTTC. It codes for CASSQGGGRAGNEQFF.

The J gene is TRBJ1-1, the V gene TRBV30, with a tentative D call TRBD1 (5 bases). The V end was cut by 2 bases, the J end by 3 bases, with 16 bases between. From germline, CDR1 is GTSNPN and CDR2 SVGIG (reference sequence). The CDR3 extends over 15 amino acids. CDR3 nucleotides: TGTGCCTGGAGTCCCTTACAGGAGCATGACACTGAAGCTTTCTTT. Translation gives CAWSPLQEHDTEAFF.